Listed below are T cell receptor beta chains from one sample, sequenced in a study of CD4 T cells in relation to SARS-CoV-2 and coronaviruses. TCRdb keeps only in-frame clones here, not all; method: immunoSEQ multiplex PCR. The table includes around 21,000 clones, roughly 66% detected once. No cognate antigen is known for these TCRs. The sample comprised CD4+ T cells from PBMCs, cultured in vitro. The receptors come from a human donor in good health. Each CDR3 is given with its conserved first and last residue. D genes are given only for firm matches. Only some rows state a clone size, as once, few, many or a class for expanded clones.

V,D,size,J,DNA,CDR3
TRBV4-1,-,-,TRBJ1-6,TGCGCCAGCAGCGGGGCCGGGGGGCGTCGGTCACCCCTCCACTTT,CASSGAGGRRSPLHF
TRBV7-2,-,-,TRBJ2-5,TGTGCCAGCAGCTTAGGAGCGGGTTTGGAGACCCAGTACTTC,CASSLGAGLETQYF
TRBV2,-,-,TRBJ2-5,TGTGCCAGCAGTCCAAGGGAGAGAGAGACCCAGTACTTC,CASSPRERETQYF
TRBV11-2,-,-,TRBJ2-7,TGTGCCAGCAGCCGATCCGAAAGGGGCTCCTACGAGCAGTACTTC,CASSRSERGSYEQYF
TRBV19,-,-,TRBJ1-1,TGTGCCAGTAGGGACCAGGGACCTAGAACTGAAGCTTTCTTT,CASRDQGPRTEAFF
TRBV30,TRBD1,once,TRBJ1-1,TGTGCCTGGAGCGGGACAGGCACTGGAATTAAAGCTTTCTTT,CAWSGTGTGIKAFF
TRBV5-6,-,-,TRBJ1-3,TGTGCCAGCAGCCGCACAGGGTTTTCTGGAAACACCATATATTTT,CASSRTGFSGNTIYF
TRBV12-3/TRBV12-4,-,-,TRBJ2-2,TGTGCCAGCAGTTTAGGGACCGGGGAGCTGTTTTTT,CASSLGTGELFF
TRBV12-3/TRBV12-4,-,medium-sized,TRBJ2-7,TGTGCCAGCAGTTCACCCCATGGGGAGCAGTACTTC,CASSSPHGEQYF
TRBV9,-,-,TRBJ2-1,TGTGCCAGCAGCCCGAGGTGGGAAAACAATGAGCAGTTCTTC,CASSPRWENNEQFF
TRBV4-1,-,-,TRBJ2-2,TGCGCCAGCAGCCAAGAGGGTTGGTGGGGCGGGGAGCTGTTTTTT,CASSQEGWWGGELFF
TRBV6-5,TRBD1,few,TRBJ2-3,TGTGCCAGCCAGGACAGGCAATTTAGCACAGATACGCAGTATTTT,CASQDRQFSTDTQYF
TRBV5-6,-,-,TRBJ1-1,TGTGCCAGCAGCTGGGAGGGGAACATGAACACTGAAGCTTTCTTT,CASSWEGNMNTEAFF
TRBV6-5,-,once,TRBJ2-4,TGTGCCACCTCGGGACCATCTAAAAACATTCAGTACTTC,CATSGPSKNIQYF
TRBV28,-,-,TRBJ1-5,TGTGCCAGCAGTTTTGGGGCAGGGACAATAAATCAGCCCCAGCATTTT,CASSFGAGTINQPQHF
TRBV2,TRBD1,-,TRBJ1-4,TGTGCCAGCAGTGAAGGGACAGGGTTTTACGCAACTAATGAAAAACTGTTTTTT,CASSEGTGFYATNEKLFF
TRBV5-1,-,few,TRBJ1-2,TGCGCCAGCAGCTCTGGGGTGACGGTCGTCGAGGGCTACACCTTC,CASSSGVTVVEGYTF
TRBV4-1,TRBD2,-,TRBJ2-4,TGCGCCAGCAGCCCAGGACTAGCGGGGGGTGTAGCCAAAAACATTCAGTACTTC,CASSPGLAGGVAKNIQYF
TRBV28,-,-,TRBJ2-6,TGTGCCAGCAGTCCGGGGCCCACTGGGGCCAACGTCCTGACTTTC,CASSPGPTGANVLTF
TRBV19,-,-,TRBJ2-7,TGTGCCAGTAGTATAGCCCACCTCCAGGGGGGGGGTCACTACGAGCAGTACTTC,CASSIAHLQGGGHYEQYF